This TCR beta chain was identified in a study of T cell repertoires in cytomegalovirus infection. Study as a whole: Shared public TCR beta signatures pointed to both CMV infection and a matching HLA type.

This clonotype was found many times. Its antigen remains unidentified. TCRdb reprocessed the reads via MiXCR and lists one record per CDR3 protein. The table has roughly 920,000 distinct CDR3 sequences, approximately 31% seen once; the top ten hold around 15%. Study results and caveats: CMV-specific HLA-C-restricted TCR beta clonotypes dominated the ex vivo response.

Trimming pared 5 bases from V and 0 bases from J, leaving 10 bases between. In germline, CDR1 is SGHTA, CDR2 FQGNSA. The length of the CDR3 is 15 residues. Sequenced here: cultured CD8+ T cells from PBMCs, sampled from culture after CMV antigen stimulation. The genes are TRBV7-2 and TRBJ2-2; TRBD1 might be the D (6 bases). The TCR was taken from a human donor in good health (CMV status not recorded). Some clones in this sample may be carry-over from other donors' samples. CDR3 protein: CASSPGHPNTGELFF. CDR3 bases: TGTGCCAGCAGCCCGGGACATCCGAACACCGGGGAGCTGTTTTTT.